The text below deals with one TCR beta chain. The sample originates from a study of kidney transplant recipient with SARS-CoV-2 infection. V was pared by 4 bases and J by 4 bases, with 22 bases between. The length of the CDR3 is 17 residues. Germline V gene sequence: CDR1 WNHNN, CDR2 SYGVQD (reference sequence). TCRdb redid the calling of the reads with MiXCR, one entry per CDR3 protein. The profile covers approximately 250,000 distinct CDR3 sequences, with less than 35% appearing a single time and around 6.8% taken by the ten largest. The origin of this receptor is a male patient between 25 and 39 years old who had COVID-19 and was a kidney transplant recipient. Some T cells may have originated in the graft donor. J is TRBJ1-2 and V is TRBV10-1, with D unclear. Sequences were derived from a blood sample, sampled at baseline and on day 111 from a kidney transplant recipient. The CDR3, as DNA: TGCGCCAGCAGTGTAATTAGAAGATCGCGAAAGACCTATGGCTACACCTTC. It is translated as CASSVIRRSRKTYGYTF.